This T cell receptor (beta chain) was sequenced during a study of shared clonotypes between healthy human individuals. Overall study context: Three CD4 naive, three CD4 memory, two CD8 naive and one CD8 memory plate were used per donor.

There are 12 residues in the CDR3. Trimming took 6 bases from V and 7 from J; bases not matched to a gene: 1. Germline CDR1 reads LNHDA; CDR2 reads SQIVND (reference sequence). Naive CD8 cells were CD45RO-negative, positively selected for CCR7, excluding terminally differentiated effector memory CD45RA+ cells. Nashville, Tennessee was home to all donors, each a Caucasian adult. The authors ran the assay at deep level. When replicate PCRs were run on sorted subsets, they used 150 to 200 ng DNA, some 29,000 T cell genomes. Clones were sequenced by immunoSEQ multiplex PCR, and TCRdb holds only the in-frame ones, with some missing. The repertoire holds around 620,000 clones, roughly 96% seen once, with 0.095% to 0.14% in the top ten.

The specimen was naive CD8+ T cells sorted from blood. V and J are TRBV19 and TRBJ2-7; TRBD2 agrees at 12 bases. The receptor was derived from a woman aged 25 to 45 in good health. The CDR3 spells CASSGLAGEQYF. CDR3 coding DNA: TGTGCCAGTAGCGGACTAGCGGGGGAGCAGTACTTC.